This T cell receptor beta chain derives from a study of a mutant IDH1 vaccine in newly diagnosed glioma. Whole-study context: Vaccine dosing followed radiotherapy by 4-6 weeks, or accompanied temozolomide cycles. Standard pretreatment was either radiotherapy, temozolomide, or, for most, radiochemotherapy with temozolomide.

Only in-frame clones appear in the TCRdb table, and some are missing; sequencing was by immunoSEQ multiplex PCR. Here the sample spans roughly 120,000 clones, about 82% being singletons. Time point denoted: week 11, during vaccination. Topical imiquimod was applied with each vaccine dose, which held 300 ug of mutant IDH1 20-mer peptide. Astrocytomas that were new, WHO grade 3 or 4, IDH1-mutant and ATRX-lost were present in the donors. On this clone: Its antigen is currently unknown.

The V end was cut by 4 bases, the J end by 1 base, with 16 bases between. The CDR3 is 16 residues long. The germline CDR1 and CDR2 sequences are LNHNV and YYDKDF (reference sequence). The sequences come from PBMCs, collected from a glioma patient whose treatment included an IDH1 peptide vaccine. This chain connects TRBV15 to TRBJ1-1, with D possibly TRBD1 on 5 matching bases. The sequence came from a man in his forties or fifties with glioma. The CDR3 DNA follows: TGTGCCACCAGCACCTTGGGACTTACAGGGAACACTGAAGCTTTCTTT. This gives the protein CATSTLGLTGNTEAFF.